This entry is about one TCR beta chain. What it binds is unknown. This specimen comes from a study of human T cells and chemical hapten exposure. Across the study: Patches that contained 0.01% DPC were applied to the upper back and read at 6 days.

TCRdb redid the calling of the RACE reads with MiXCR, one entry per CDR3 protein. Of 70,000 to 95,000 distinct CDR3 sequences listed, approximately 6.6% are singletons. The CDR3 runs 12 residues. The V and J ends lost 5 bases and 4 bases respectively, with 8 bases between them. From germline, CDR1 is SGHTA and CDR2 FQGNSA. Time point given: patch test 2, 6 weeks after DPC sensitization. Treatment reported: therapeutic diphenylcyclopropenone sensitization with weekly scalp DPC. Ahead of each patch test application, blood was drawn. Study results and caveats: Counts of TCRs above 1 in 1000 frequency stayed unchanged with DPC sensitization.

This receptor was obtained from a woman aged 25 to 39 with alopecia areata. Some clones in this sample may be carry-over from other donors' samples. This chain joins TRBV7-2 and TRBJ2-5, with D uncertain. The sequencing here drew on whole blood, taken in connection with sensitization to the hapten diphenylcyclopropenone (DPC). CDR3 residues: CASSKSPETQYF. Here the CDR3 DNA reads TGTGCCAGCAGCAAGAGCCCAGAGACCCAGTACTTC.